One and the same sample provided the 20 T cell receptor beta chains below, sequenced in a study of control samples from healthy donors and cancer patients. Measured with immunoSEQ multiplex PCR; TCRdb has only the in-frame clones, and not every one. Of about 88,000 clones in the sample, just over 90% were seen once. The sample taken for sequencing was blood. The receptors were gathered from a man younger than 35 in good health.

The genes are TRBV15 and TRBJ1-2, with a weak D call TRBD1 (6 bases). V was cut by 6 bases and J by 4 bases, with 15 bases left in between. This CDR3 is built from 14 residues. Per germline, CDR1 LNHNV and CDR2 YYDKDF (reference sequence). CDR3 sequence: CATRGGERLYGYTF. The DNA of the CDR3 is TGTGCCACCAGGGGGGGCGAGCGACTCTATGGCTACACCTTC.

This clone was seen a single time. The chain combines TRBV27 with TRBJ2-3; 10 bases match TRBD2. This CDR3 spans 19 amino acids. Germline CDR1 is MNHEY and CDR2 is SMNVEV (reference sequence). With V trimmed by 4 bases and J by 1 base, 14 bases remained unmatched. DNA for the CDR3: TGTGCCAGCAGTTCGCCTAGCGGGAGATCGGGCTATGGCACAGATACGCAGTATTTT. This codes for CASSSPSGRSGYGTDTQYF.

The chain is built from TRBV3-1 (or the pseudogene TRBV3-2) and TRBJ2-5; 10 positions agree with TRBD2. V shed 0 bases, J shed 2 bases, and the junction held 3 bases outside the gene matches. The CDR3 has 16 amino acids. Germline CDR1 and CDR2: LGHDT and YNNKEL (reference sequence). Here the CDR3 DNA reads TGTGCCAGCAGCCAAGATCTAGCGGGGGATCAAGAGACCCAGTACTTC. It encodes CASSQDLAGDQETQYF.

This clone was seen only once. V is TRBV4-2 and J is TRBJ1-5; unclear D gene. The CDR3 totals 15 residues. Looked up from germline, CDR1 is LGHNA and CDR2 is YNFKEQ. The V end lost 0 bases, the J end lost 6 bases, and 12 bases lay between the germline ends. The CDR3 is CASSQDGSWGQPQHF. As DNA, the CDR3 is TGTGCCAGCAGCCAAGATGGCAGTTGGGGTCAGCCCCAGCATTTT.

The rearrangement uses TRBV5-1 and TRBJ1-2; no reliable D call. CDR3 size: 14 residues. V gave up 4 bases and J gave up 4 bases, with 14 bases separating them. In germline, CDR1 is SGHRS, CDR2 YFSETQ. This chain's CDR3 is CASSLGPKTYGYTF. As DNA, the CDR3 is TGCGCCAGCAGCCTTGGGCCCAAAACCTATGGCTACACCTTC.

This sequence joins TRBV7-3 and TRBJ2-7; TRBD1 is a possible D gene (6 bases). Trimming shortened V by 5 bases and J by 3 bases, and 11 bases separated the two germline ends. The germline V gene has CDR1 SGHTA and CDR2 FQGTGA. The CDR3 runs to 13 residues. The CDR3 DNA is TGTGCCAGCAGCCAGGGGCAACTCTACGAGCAGTACTTC. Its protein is CASSQGQLYEQYF.

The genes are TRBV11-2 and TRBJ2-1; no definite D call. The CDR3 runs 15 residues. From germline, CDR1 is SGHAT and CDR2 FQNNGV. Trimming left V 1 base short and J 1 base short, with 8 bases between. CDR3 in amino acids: CASSLGLLSYNEQFF. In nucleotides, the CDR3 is TGTGCCAGCAGCTTAGGGCTACTTTCCTACAATGAGCAGTTCTTC.

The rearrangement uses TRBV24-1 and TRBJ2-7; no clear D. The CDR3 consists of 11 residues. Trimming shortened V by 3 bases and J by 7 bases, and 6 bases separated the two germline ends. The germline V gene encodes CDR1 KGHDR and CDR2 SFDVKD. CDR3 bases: TGTGCCACCAGTGATGGGTGGGAGCAGTACTTC. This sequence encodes CATSDGWEQYF.

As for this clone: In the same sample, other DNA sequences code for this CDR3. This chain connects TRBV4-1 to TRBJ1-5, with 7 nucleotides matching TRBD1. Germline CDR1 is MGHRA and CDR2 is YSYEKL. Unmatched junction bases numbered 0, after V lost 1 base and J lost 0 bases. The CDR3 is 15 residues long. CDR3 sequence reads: CASSQGQGSNQPQHF. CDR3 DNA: TGCGCCAGCAGCCAAGGACAGGGTAGCAATCAGCCCCAGCATTTT.

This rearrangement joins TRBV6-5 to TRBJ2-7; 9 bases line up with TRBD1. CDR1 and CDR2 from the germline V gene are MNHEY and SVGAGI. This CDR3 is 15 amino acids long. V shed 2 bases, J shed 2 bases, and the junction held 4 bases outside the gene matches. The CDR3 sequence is CASSYNRGQTYEQYF. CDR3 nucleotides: TGTGCCAGCAGTTACAACAGGGGGCAGACCTACGAGCAGTACTTC.

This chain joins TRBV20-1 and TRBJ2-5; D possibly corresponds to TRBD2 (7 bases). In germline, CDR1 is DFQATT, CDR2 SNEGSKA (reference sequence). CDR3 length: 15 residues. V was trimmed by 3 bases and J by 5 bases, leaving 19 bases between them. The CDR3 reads CSASLGGAPRETQYF. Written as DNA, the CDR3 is TGCAGTGCTAGTTTAGGGGGGGCGCCTCGGGAGACCCAGTACTTC.

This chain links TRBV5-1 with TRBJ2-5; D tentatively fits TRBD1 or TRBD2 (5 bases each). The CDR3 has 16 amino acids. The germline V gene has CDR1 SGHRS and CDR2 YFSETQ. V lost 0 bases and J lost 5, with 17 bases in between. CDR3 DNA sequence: TGCGCCAGCAGCTTGGTCGACGGGGCACTGGGGGAGACCCAGTACTTC. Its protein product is CASSLVDGALGETQYF.

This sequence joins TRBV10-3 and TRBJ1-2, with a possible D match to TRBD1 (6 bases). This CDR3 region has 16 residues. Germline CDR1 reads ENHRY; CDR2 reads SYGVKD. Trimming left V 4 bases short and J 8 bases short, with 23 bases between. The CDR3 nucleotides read TGTGCCATCAGTGTCGCGGGCTTAACAGGGAGTGGAGGCTACACCTTC. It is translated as CAISVAGLTGSGGYTF.

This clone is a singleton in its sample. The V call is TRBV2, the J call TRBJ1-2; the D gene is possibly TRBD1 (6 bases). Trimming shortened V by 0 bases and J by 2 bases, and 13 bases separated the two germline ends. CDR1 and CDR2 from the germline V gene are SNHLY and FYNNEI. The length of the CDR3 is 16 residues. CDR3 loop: CASSEAATGFNYGYTF. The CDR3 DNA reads TGTGCCAGCAGTGAAGCGGCGACAGGCTTCAACTATGGCTACACCTTC. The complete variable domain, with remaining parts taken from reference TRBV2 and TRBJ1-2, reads EPEVTQTPSHQVTQMGQEVILRCVPISNHLYFYWYRQILGQKVEFLVSFYNNEISEKSEIFDDQFSVERPDGSNFTLKIRSTKLEDSAMYFCASSEAATGFNYGYTFGSGTRLTVV.

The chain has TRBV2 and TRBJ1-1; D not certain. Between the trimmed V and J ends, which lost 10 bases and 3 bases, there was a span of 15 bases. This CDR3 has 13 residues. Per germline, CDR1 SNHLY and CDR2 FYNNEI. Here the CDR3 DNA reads TGTGCCACCTATGGAACATCCTACACTGAAGCTTTCTTT. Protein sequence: CATYGTSYTEAFF.

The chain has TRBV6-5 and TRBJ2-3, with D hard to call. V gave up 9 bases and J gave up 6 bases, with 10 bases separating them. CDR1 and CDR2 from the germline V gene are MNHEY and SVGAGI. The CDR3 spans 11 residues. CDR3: CASRSPDTQYF. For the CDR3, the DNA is TGTGCCAGTCGGAGTCCGGATACGCAGTATTTT.

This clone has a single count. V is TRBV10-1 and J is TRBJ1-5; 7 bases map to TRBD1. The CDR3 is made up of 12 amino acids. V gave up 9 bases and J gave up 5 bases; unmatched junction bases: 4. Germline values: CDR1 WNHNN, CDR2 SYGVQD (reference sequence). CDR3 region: CARETGDQPQHF. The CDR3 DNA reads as TGCGCCAGGGAAACAGGGGATCAGCCCCAGCATTTT.

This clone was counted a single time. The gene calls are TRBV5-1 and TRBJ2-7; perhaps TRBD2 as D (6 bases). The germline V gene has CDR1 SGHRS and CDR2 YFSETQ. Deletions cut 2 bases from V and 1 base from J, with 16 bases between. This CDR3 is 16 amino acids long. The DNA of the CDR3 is TGCGCCAGCAGCTTATTCCGGGACGGGGGTTCCTACGAGCAGTACTTC. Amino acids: CASSLFRDGGSYEQYF.

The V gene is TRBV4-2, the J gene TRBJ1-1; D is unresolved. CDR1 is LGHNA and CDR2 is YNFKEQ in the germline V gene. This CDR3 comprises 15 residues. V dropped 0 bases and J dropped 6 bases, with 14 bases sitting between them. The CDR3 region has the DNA TGTGCCAGCAGCCAAGATCGCAGTTTTGAAGCTGAAGCTTTCTTT. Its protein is CASSQDRSFEAEAFF.

In DNA form, the CDR3 reads TGTGCCAGCAGCTTAGTTAGGGCAGGGGGCTACGAGCAGTACTTC. It is translated as CASSLVRAGGYEQYF. The genes are TRBV7-2 and TRBJ2-7; TRBD1 matches 7 bases. The germline CDR1 and CDR2 sequences are SGHTA and FQGNSA. The CDR3 length is 15 residues. V gave up 1 base and J gave up 3 bases; unmatched junction bases: 6.